This record looks at one TCR beta chain sequence and its context. The clone's antigen remains unknown. No per-base quality is available; no much larger clone lies one base away. Clipping removes 2 bases from V and 3 bases from J, with 5 as the unmatched junction base count. Counted from cysteine to phenylalanine, this CDR3 has 14 amino acids. Only the CDR3 region is kept as DNA, spanning 42 bases read in frame from base 1. CDR1 is given as DFQATT and CDR2 as SNEGSKA, both from the germline V gene (reference sequence). The library was obtained by RACE. Sequenced using a NextSeq 500. During library preparation, unique molecular identifiers were attached to individual cDNA molecules so that TCRs could be counted quantitatively and reproducibly. Each blood RNA sample was used to sequence both TCR alpha and TCR beta chains. As for the authors' bioinformatics: The median number of TCRs per sample was over 95,000, ranging from about 23,224 to 690,600. The Decombinator software suite was used to annotate the V, J and CDR3 of the TCR reads. For the PS versus PT1 abundance plots, all samples were subsampled to the same number of TCRs (28,000). Expanded TCRs were defined as absent before sensitization and observed at least eight times at the 2-week time point. The raw public data were reprocessed by TCRdb itself: fastp quality trimming at Q25, MiXCR clonotype calling, in-frame beta chains only. One record per CDR3 amino acid sequence lists the most common genes and DNA. In this record, the V and J calls reflect TCRdb's handling and not the investigators' own analysis. The sample contains tens of thousands of distinct CDR3 sequences, 25% to 40% of them found a single time. The ten largest clonotypes hold approximately 9.1% of the sample.

This sample is drawn from a study of human T cells and chemical hapten exposure (dated by TCRdb to about 2021). About the investigation overall: For sensitization, 2% DPC in acetone was applied to a roughly 2 cm by roughly 2 cm area of upper inner arm skin. Throughout the approximately 24-week study period, patients were also given weekly therapeutic DPC doses on the scalp. Patch tests used Finn chambers with 0.01% DPC on the upper back, scored after 6 days by International Contact Dermatitis Research Group standards. The patient cohort, mostly female, included alopecia areata with under or over 50% scalp involvement, alopecia totalis and alopecia universalis. Libraries were combined into a pool for sequencing, and differences in TCR yield between samples came mainly from small differences in library volumes within the pool. The study tracked peripheral blood TCR repertoire changes in vivo during primary and secondary sensitization to the hapten diphenylcyclopropenone (DPC) in alopecia patients. Patient blood was sampled pre-sensitization (week 0) and at 2, 6 and about 24 weeks after DPC sensitization. Around 30 alopecia patients provided blood for TCR sequencing at one to four time points (pre-sensitization, 2, 6 and 24 weeks).

This specimen's time point label, interpreted: patch test 1, 2 weeks after DPC sensitization. The sample's treatment or condition label, in plain terms: therapeutic diphenylcyclopropenone sensitization with weekly scalp DPC. At every patch-test visit, the blood draw took place before the patch test was put on. Patients were considered eligible if aged 18 to 70, diagnosed with alopecia and deemed suitable for DPC therapy, and patients were excluded if pregnant. Unfractionated whole blood was collected in Tempus Blood RNA tubes, and total RNA was extracted from that blood. The study at large found these results: Patch test score correlated positively with the number of PT1 expanded TCRs, reaching significance at thresholds 8, 16 and 32 but not at 4. Significantly more large CDR3 similarity clusters were formed by expanded TCRs than by pre-sensitization or healthy control sets, consistent with antigen-driven responses. All patients had alopecia, a presumed autoimmune disease, so their immune response might differ from that of healthy individuals. Repeated subsampling changed both the strength of the expansion versus patch-test correlation and the threshold at which that correlation became significant. No change with DPC sensitization was found in the number of TCRs above 1 in 1000 frequency, and no evidence of global repertoire structure alterations was found.

The starting material was whole blood, obtained in connection with sensitization to the hapten diphenylcyclopropenone (DPC). The rearrangement joined TRBV20-1 to TRBJ1-1; 8 central bases correspond to TRBD1. The sequence came from a man in his forties with alopecia areata. Some clones in this sample may be carry-over from other donors' samples. CDR3 protein: CSARSRQGHTEAFF. The DNA sequence is as follows: TGCAGTGCTAGATCACGACAGGGGCACACTGAAGCTTTCTTT.